Sequencing of this T cell receptor (beta chain) was carried out in a study of blood T cell repertoires in COVID-19 (dated by TCRdb to about 2020). Describing the broader study: Samples from collaborators originated in the United States, Italy and Spain and spanned both the acute and convalescent phases of COVID-19. Where available, HLA class I and class II types were taken from metadata supplied by the sample provider and were not determined by assay-based typing. The material from the prospective study consisted of cDNA or gDNA derived from T cells, B-cell-depleted T cells, or PBMCs. A freely available public database, intended as a resource for researchers studying the immune response to SARS-CoV-2, is where the repertoires were released. Nearly every sample came with metadata listing a de-identified subject ID, COVID-19 status, age in years and sex. Deeply sampled blood TCRbeta repertoires from subjects exposed to, actively infected with, or recovered from COVID-19 were included in the dataset. Samples came from the ongoing ImmuneRACE study (first 160 participants) plus 1,254 subjects from 6 global collaborators. Beyond this particular receptor, the publication reports: The amount of clinical and demographic metadata varied by source and participant and was provided uncurated.

The collaborating institutions used their own protocols to collect whole blood in K2EDTA tubes. For TCRbeta analysis, collaborators shipped samples as frozen whole blood, isolated PBMCs, or DNA extracted from either of those sample types. TCRbeta CDR3 regions were amplified from genomic DNA using the immunoSEQ Assay, a bias-controlled multiplex PCR. The published analysis was carried out like this. Within the assay, amplification of reference gene primers was used to estimate how many nucleated cells each sample contained. To quantify the absolute abundance of each unique TCRbeta CDR3 rearrangement, sequence reads were collapsed and filtered. For each sample, productive Simpson clonality was calculated by taking the square root of Simpson's diversity index across productive rearrangements. TCRdb mirrors the immuneACCESS table, restricted to in-frame sequences. Some clones are absent from its copies; in checked studies, under half trace to an unresolved V gene, and the reason for the others is unknown. D and trimming were read from the DNA, whereas the V and J calls and clone size are those reported in that table. The sample table lists roughly 100,000 clones, over 55% of them with a count of one. The top ten hold approximately 0.88% of the sample.

The cysteine opens and the phenylalanine closes a CDR3 of 15 amino acids. Just CDR3 DNA is preserved here, 45 bases in frame from base 1. From the germline V gene, CDR1 is MDHEN and CDR2 is SYDVKM. V is cut back by 6 bases and J by 6 bases, with 8 bases in the junction unmatched. In regard to this clone: The antigen it binds to is not known. Base qualities are missing; no much larger clone stands one base away.

The sequenced sample consisted of peripheral blood. The receptor was derived from a human donor with acute or convalescent COVID-19. The donor label of this sample is uncertain. The chain uses TRBV28 and TRBJ2-3; 11 bases in the middle match TRBD2. The CDR3 protein is CASSFSGGAGDTQYF. The nucleotide sequence reads as follows: TGTGCCAGCAGCTTTAGCGGGGGGGCCGGGGATACGCAGTATTTT.